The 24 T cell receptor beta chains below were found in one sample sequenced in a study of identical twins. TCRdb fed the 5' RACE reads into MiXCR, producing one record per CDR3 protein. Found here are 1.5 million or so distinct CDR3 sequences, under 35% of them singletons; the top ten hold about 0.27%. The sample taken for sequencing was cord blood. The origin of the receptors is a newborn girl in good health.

This CDR3 reads CASSGPSGSWRPQHF. The DNA of the CDR3 is TGTGCCAGCAGTGGTCCCTCGGGTTCCTGGAGGCCCCAGCATTTT. The gene calls are TRBV6-1 and TRBJ1-5; D remains unclear. Trimming pared 4 bases from V and 9 bases from J, leaving 19 bases between. The CDR3 has 15 amino acids. In germline, CDR1 is MNHNS, CDR2 SASEGT.

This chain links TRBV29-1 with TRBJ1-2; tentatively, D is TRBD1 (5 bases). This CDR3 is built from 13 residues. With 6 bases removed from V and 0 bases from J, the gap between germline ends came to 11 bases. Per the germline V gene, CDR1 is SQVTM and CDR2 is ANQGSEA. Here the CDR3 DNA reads TGCAGCGTAGCGGGGCCAGCTAACTATGGCTACACCTTC. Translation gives CSVAGPANYGYTF.

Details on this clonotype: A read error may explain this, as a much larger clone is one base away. CDR3 sequence: CASSLGLAGRETQFF. CDR3 DNA sequence: TGTGCCAGCAGTTTAGGACTAGCGGGACGGGAGACCCAGTTCTTC. This sequence joins TRBV12-3 or TRBV12-4 and TRBJ2-1, with 11 positions matching TRBD2. Trimming at V came to 1 base and at J to 13 bases, leaving 9 bases not matched to a gene. The CDR3 sequence is 15 residues long.

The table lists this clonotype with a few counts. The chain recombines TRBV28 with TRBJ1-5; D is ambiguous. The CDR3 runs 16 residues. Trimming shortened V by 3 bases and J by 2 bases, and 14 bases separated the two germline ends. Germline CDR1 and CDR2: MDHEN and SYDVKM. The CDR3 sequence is CASSLLRVGGNQPQHF. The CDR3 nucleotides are TGTGCCAGCAGTTTGTTAAGGGTCGGTGGCAATCAGCCCCAGCATTTT.

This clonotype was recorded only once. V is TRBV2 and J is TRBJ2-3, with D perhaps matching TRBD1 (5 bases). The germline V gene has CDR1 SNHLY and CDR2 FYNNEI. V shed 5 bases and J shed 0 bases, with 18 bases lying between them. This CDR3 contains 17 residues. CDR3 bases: TGTGCCAGCAGTTCGGGCCGACCAGGGTGGAGCACAGATACGCAGTATTTT. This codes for CASSSGRPGWSTDTQYF.

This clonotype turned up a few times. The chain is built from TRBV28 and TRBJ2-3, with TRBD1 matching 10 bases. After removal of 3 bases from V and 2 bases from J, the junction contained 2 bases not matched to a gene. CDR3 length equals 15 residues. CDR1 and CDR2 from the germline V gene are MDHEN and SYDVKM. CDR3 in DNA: TGTGCCAGCAGTTTCGGACAGGGGGACACAGATACGCAGTATTTT. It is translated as CASSFGQGDTDTQYF. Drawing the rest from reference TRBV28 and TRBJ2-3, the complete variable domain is DVKVTQSSRYLVKRTGEKVFLECVQDMDHENMFWYRQDPGLGLRLIYFSYDVKMKEKGDIPEGYSVSREKKERFSLILESASTNQTSMYLCASSFGQGDTDTQYFGPGTRLTVL.

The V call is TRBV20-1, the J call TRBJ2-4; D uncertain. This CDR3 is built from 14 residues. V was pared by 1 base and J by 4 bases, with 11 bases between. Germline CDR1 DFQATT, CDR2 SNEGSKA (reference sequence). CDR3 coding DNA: TGCAGTGCTAGAGGCGACGGACCGAAAAACATTCAGTACTTC. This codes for CSARGDGPKNIQYF.

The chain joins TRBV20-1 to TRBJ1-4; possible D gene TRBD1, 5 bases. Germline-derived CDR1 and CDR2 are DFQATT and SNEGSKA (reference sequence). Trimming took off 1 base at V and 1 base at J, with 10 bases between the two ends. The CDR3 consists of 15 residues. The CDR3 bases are TGCAGTGCTAGAGGACAGCCTCGAACTAATGAAAAACTGTTTTTT. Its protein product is CSARGQPRTNEKLFF.

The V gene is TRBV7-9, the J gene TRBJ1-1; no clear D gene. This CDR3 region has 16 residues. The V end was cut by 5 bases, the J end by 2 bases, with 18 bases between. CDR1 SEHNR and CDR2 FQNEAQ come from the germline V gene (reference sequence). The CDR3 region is CASSPPWGDANTEAFF. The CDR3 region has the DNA TGTGCCAGCAGCCCACCCTGGGGAGACGCAAACACTGAAGCTTTCTTT.

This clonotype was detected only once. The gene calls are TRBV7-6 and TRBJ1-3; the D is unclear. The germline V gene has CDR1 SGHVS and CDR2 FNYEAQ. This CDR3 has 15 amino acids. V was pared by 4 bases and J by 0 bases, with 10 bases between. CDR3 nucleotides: TGTGCCAGCAGCTCTCTCAGGTTCTCTGGAAACACCATATATTTT. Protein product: CASSSLRFSGNTIYF.

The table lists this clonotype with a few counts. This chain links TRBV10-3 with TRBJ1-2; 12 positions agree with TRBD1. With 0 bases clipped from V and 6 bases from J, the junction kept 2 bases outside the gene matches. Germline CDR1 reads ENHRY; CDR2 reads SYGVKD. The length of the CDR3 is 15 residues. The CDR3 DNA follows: TGTGCCATCAGTGAGTCGGGACAGGGGGCGGATGGCTACACCTTC. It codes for CAISESGQGADGYTF.

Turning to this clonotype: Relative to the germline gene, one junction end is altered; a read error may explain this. The DNA of the CDR3 is TGTGCCATCAGCGACGACCACGGTCGACCGAACACTGAAGCTTTCTTT. It specifies CAISDDHGRPNTEAFF. This chain joins TRBV5-8 and TRBJ1-1; D not certain. Germline CDR1 is SGHTS and CDR2 is YDEGEE. This CDR3 spans 16 amino acids. Together with reference TRBV5-8 and TRBJ1-1, the CDR3 gives the full variable domain: EAGVTQSPTHLIKTRGQQATLRCSPISGHTSVYWYQQALGLGLQFLLWYDEGEERNRGNFPPRFSGRQFPNYSSELNVNALELEDSALYLCAISDDHGRPNTEAFFGQGTRLTVV.

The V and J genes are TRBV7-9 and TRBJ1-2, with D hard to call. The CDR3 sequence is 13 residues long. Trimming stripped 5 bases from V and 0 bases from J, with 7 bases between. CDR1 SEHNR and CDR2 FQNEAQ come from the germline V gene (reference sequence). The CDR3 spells CASSAQTNYGYTF. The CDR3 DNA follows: TGTGCCAGCAGCGCACAAACTAACTATGGCTACACCTTC.

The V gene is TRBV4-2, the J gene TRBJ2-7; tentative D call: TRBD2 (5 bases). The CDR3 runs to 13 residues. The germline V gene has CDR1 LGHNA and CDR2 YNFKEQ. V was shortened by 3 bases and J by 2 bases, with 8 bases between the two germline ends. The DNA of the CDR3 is TGTGCCAGCAGCCATGCGGGCCCCTACGAGCAGTACTTC. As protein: CASSHAGPYEQYF.

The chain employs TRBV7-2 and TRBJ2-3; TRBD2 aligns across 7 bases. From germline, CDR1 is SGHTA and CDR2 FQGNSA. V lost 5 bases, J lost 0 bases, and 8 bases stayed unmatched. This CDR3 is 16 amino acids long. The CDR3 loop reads CASSSTSVPSTDTQYF. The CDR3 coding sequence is TGTGCCAGCAGCAGTACTAGCGTGCCTAGCACAGATACGCAGTATTTT.

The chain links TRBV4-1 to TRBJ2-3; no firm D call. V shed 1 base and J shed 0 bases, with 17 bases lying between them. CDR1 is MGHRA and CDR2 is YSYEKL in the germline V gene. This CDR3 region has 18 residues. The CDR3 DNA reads TGCGCCAGCAGCCAAGGAAGGGCCAGAGGTAGTAGCACAGATACGCAGTATTTT. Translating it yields CASSQGRARGSSTDTQYF.

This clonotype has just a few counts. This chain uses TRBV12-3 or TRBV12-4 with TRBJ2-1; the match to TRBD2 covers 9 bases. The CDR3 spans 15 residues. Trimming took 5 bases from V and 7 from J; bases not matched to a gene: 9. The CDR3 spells CASSRLADAKNEQFF. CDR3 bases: TGTGCCAGCAGTCGACTAGCGGACGCCAAAAATGAGCAGTTCTTC.

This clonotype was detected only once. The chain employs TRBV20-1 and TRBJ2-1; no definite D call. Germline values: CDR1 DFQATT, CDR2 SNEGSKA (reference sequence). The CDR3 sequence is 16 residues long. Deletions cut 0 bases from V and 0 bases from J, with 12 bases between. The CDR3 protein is CSARDLGMSSYNEQFF. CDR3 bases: TGCAGTGCTAGAGATCTGGGGATGAGCTCCTACAATGAGCAGTTCTTC.

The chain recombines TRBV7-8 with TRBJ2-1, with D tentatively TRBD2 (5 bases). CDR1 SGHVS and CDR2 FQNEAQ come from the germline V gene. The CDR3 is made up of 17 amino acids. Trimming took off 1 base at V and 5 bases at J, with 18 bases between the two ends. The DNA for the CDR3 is TGTGCCAGCAGCTTAGGTGCGGGCCGGCTCATCGACAATGAGCAGTTCTTC. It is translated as CASSLGAGRLIDNEQFF.

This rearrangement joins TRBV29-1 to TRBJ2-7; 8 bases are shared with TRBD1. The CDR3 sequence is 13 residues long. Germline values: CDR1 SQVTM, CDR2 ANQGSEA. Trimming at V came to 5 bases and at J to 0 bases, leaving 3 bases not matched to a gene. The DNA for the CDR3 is TGCAGCGTTCGGGACAGGCGCTCCTACGAGCAGTACTTC. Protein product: CSVRDRRSYEQYF.

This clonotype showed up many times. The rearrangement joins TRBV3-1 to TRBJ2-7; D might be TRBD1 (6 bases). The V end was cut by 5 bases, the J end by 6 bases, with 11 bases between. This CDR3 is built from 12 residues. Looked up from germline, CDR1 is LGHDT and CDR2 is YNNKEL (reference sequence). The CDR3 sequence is CASSVLGGEQYF. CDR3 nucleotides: TGTGCCAGCAGCGTACTAGGGGGCGAGCAGTACTTC.

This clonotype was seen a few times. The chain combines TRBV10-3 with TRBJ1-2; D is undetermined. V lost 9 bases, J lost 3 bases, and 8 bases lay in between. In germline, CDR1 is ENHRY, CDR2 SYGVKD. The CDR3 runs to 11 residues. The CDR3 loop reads CAIRRDYGYTF. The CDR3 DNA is TGTGCCATTCGCCGGGACTATGGCTACACCTTC.

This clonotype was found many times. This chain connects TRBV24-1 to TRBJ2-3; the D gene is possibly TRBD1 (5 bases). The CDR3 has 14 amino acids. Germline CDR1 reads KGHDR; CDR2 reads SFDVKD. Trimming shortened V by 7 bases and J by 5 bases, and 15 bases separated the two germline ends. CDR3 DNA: TGTGCCACCAGGGGCCGACTTACAGGAGATACGCAGTATTTT. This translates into CATRGRLTGDTQYF.

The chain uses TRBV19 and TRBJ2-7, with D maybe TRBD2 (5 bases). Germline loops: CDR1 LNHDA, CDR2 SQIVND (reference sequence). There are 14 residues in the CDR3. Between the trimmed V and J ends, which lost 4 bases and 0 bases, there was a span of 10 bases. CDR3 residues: CASSNGLTSYEQYF. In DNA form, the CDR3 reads TGTGCCAGTAGTAACGGACTTACCTCCTACGAGCAGTACTTC.